These T cell receptor beta chains were read from a single sample in a study of regulatory T cells in long-lasting Graves disease. From the multiplex PCR reads, TCRdb called clonotypes with MiXCR, one entry per CDR3 protein. The data hold a few hundred thousand distinct CDR3 sequences, with around 20% observed a single time. The sequencing used peripheral blood mononuclear cells (PBMCs), collected when the disease was refractory, from a patient treated with antithyroid drugs. The receptors were gathered from a female donor with Graves disease. Both conserved end residues are part of each CDR3. The D gene is left open where the match is weak. Some rows mark clone size as missing; the rest say once, few, many or name a class of expanded clone.

CASSFEGQGAGNSPLHF TGTGCCAGCAGTTTTGAGGGACAGGGGGCGGGTAATTCACCCCTCCACTTT TRBD1 TRBV12-3/TRBV12-4 few TRBJ1-6 17
CASTHAPATNEKLFF TGTGCCAGCACCCACGCCCCGGCAACTAATGAAAAACTGTTTTTT NA TRBV27 NA TRBJ1-4 15
CASRQSTGSTGELFF TGTGCCAGCAGGCAGAGTACAGGGTCGACCGGGGAGCTGTTTTTT NA TRBV2 many TRBJ2-2 15
CSARVPGTGDNSPLHF TGCAGTGCTAGAGTCCCTGGGACAGGGGATAATTCACCCCTCCACTTT TRBD1 TRBV20-1 NA TRBJ1-6 16
CATSDQRYQETQYF TGTGCCACCAGTGACCAGCGGTACCAAGAGACCCAGTACTTC NA TRBV24-1 NA TRBJ2-5 14
CASSLRGRDEQYF TGTGCCAGCAGTTTACGGGGGAGGGATGAGCAGTACTTC TRBD2 TRBV28 many TRBJ2-7 13
CASSLRVQANTGELFF TGCGCCAGCAGCTTAAGGGTCCAGGCGAACACCGGGGAGCTGTTTTTT NA TRBV5-1 few TRBJ2-2 16
CASSLTGIYEQYF TGTGCCAGCAGTTTAACAGGAATCTACGAGCAGTACTTC NA TRBV28 few TRBJ2-7 13
CASAKGVSGNQPQHF TGTGCCAGCGCCAAGGGGGTTTCGGGCAATCAGCCCCAGCATTTT NA TRBV2 many TRBJ1-5 15
CAISFDSPSYGYTF TGTGCCATCAGCTTCGACAGCCCCTCCTATGGCTACACCTTC NA TRBV10-3 few TRBJ1-2 14
CASSSTSFTEAFF TGTGCCAGCAGCTCGACAAGTTTCACTGAAGCTTTCTTT NA TRBV11-3 many TRBJ1-1 13
CASSPRGLGETQYF TGTGCCAGCAGCCCAAGGGGGCTGGGAGAGACCCAGTACTTC TRBD1 TRBV5-6 NA TRBJ2-5 14
CSTYLGGKETQYF TGCAGTACTTATCTGGGAGGGAAAGAGACCCAGTACTTC TRBD2 TRBV20-1 NA TRBJ2-5 13
CASSVQLRTEAFF TGTGCCAGCAGCGTCCAGCTCAGGACTGAAGCTTTCTTT NA TRBV9 few TRBJ1-1 13
CASRQSYGYTF TGTGCCAGCCGACAGAGCTATGGCTACACCTTC NA TRBV6-1 NA TRBJ1-2 11
CASMGLGGAYEQYF TGTGCCAGCATGGGACTGGGGGGAGCCTACGAGCAGTACTTC NA TRBV7-9 many TRBJ2-7 14
CAWSVWDTRGSGANVLTF TGTGCCTGGAGTGTATGGGATACAAGGGGGTCTGGGGCCAACGTCCTGACTTTC NA TRBV30 NA TRBJ2-6 18
CASSLELAGGGNIQYF TGCGCCAGCAGCTTGGAGCTAGCGGGAGGGGGGAACATTCAGTACTTC TRBD2 TRBV5-1 NA TRBJ2-4 16
CSVGQGPYTEAFF TGCAGCGTTGGACAGGGCCCTTACACTGAAGCTTTCTTT TRBD1 TRBV29-1 NA TRBJ1-1 13
CASSDIGFPGYGYTF TGTGCCAGCAGCGATATAGGCTTTCCCGGTTATGGCTACACCTTC NA TRBV2 many TRBJ1-2 15
CASSVRWGTEAFF TGTGCCAGCAGCGTACGCTGGGGGACTGAAGCTTTCTTT NA TRBV5-8 many TRBJ1-1 13
CASSYAAPGFYKQYF TGTGCCAGCAGTTACGCGGCCCCGGGCTTCTACAAGCAGTACTTC NA TRBV6-2/TRBV6-3 NA TRBJ2-7 15